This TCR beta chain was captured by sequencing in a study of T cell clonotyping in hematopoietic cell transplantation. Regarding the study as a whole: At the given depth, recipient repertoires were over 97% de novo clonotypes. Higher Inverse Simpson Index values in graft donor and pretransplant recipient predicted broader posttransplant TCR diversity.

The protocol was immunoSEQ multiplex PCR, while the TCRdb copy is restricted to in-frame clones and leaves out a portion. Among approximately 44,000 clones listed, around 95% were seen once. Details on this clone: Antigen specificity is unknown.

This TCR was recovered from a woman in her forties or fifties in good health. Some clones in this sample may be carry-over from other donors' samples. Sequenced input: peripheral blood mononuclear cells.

Here the CDR3 reads CASSPGTGPTYEQYF. The CDR3 bases are TGTGCCAGCAGCCCGGGGACAGGGCCCACCTACGAGCAGTACTTC. J is TRBJ2-7 and V is TRBV7-2; 9 bases are shared with TRBD1. Germline-derived CDR1 and CDR2 are SGHTA and FQGNSA. V shed 5 bases and J 2 bases; nucleotides not matched to a gene: 7. The CDR3 consists of 15 residues.